This TCR beta chain was sequenced during a study of T cell responses to AZD1222 COVID-19 vaccine. General study findings and limits: CD4 TCRs associated with vaccination spanned spike, dominating at 160-218 and 743-854. Spike-specific TCR breadth and depth were elevated following two AZD1222 doses.

On this clone itself: Its target is not known.

The method was immunoSEQ multiplex PCR; TCRdb's version includes in-frame clones alone and lacks a portion of them. The profile shows around 110,000 clones, around 90% of them singletons. The CDR3 is made up of 14 amino acids. Trimming took 6 bases from V and 6 from J, leaving 18 bases between them. CDR1 is LGHNT and CDR2 is FRNRAP in the germline V gene. V usage is TRBV12-5 and J usage is TRBJ2-7; either TRBD1 or TRBD2 may fit D (5 bases each). This specimen consisted of peripheral blood, obtained on day 0 of AZD1222 vaccination. The sequence was collected from an adult in good health. CDR3: CASGALTGACEQYF. CDR3 DNA: TGTGCTAGTGGCGCCCTAACCGGGGCTTGCGAGCAGTACTTC.